This is a list of T cell receptor beta chains from one sample in a study of cytomegalovirus exposure and HLA in healthy donors. Clones were sequenced by immunoSEQ multiplex PCR, and TCRdb holds only the in-frame ones, with some missing. This table holds approximately 120,000 clones, around three quarters found once. Material for sequencing was PBMCs. The receptor source for this set is a woman aged 40 to 55 in good health and CMV-seropositive. Both conserved end residues are part of each CDR3. Fields, in order: D gene, clone size, V gene, J gene, CDR3 DNA, CDR3 protein. A D gene is named only where the DNA matches it firmly. Expanded clones get a size class; other rows say once, few or many, or leave the size out.

D gene: .; clone size: .; V gene: TRBV6-6; J gene: TRBJ2-7; CDR3 DNA: TGTGCCAGCAGTTACTCGAGCCAGGGCTCCTACGAGCAGTACTTC; CDR3 protein: CASSYSSQGSYEQYF
D gene: TRBD2; clone size: .; V gene: TRBV9; J gene: TRBJ2-1; CDR3 DNA: TGTGCCAGCAGCCCCCCAAGCGGGAATAAGTTCGATGAGCAGTTCTTC; CDR3 protein: CASSPPSGNKFDEQFF
D gene: TRBD1; clone size: .; V gene: TRBV7-9; J gene: TRBJ2-6; CDR3 DNA: TGTTCCAGCAGCCTCCGGGACAGTCGCTACTCTGGGGCCAACGTCCTGACTTTC; CDR3 protein: CSSSLRDSRYSGANVLTF
D gene: .; clone size: .; V gene: TRBV28; J gene: TRBJ2-3; CDR3 DNA: TGTGCCAGCAGGCAGGGGCTCACAGATACGCAGTATTTT; CDR3 protein: CASRQGLTDTQYF
D gene: TRBD2; clone size: once; V gene: TRBV28; J gene: TRBJ2-3; CDR3 DNA: TGTGCCAGCAGCCCCCGGGACTACCGGGGAGATACGCAGTATTTT; CDR3 protein: CASSPRDYRGDTQYF
D gene: .; clone size: .; V gene: TRBV10-3; J gene: TRBJ2-3; CDR3 DNA: TGTGCCATCAGTGAGTCGAGCGGATCCACAGATACGCAGTATTTT; CDR3 protein: CAISESSGSTDTQYF
D gene: TRBD2; clone size: .; V gene: TRBV2; J gene: TRBJ2-7; CDR3 DNA: TGTGCCAGCAGTCCGACTAGCGGGAGTTGGGAGCAGTACTTC; CDR3 protein: CASSPTSGSWEQYF
D gene: .; clone size: .; V gene: TRBV2; J gene: TRBJ2-4; CDR3 DNA: TGTGCCAGCAAGGAGAGGGTCGGCATTCAGTACTTC; CDR3 protein: CASKERVGIQYF
D gene: TRBD2; clone size: .; V gene: TRBV7-9; J gene: TRBJ2-7; CDR3 DNA: TGTGCCAGCAGCACTAGCGGGAGGGCCCACGAGCAGTACTTC; CDR3 protein: CASSTSGRAHEQYF
D gene: .; clone size: few; V gene: TRBV5-6; J gene: TRBJ2-1; CDR3 DNA: TGTGCCAGCAGCTCACAGGTGGCGGTCTCCTACAATGAGCAGTTCTTC; CDR3 protein: CASSSQVAVSYNEQFF
D gene: .; clone size: once; V gene: TRBV6-5; J gene: TRBJ1-2; CDR3 DNA: TGTGCCAGCAGTTATCAGACAGGTTCTAACTATGGCTACACCTTC; CDR3 protein: CASSYQTGSNYGYTF
D gene: TRBD1; clone size: .; V gene: TRBV18; J gene: TRBJ1-6; CDR3 DNA: TGTGCCAGCTCATCCGACAGGGTTAATTCACCCCTCCACTTT; CDR3 protein: CASSSDRVNSPLHF
D gene: .; clone size: once; V gene: TRBV2; J gene: TRBJ1-5; CDR3 DNA: TGTGCCAGCAGTGTGGGGCAGGGAAATCAGCCCCAGCATTTT; CDR3 protein: CASSVGQGNQPQHF
D gene: .; clone size: .; V gene: TRBV2; J gene: TRBJ2-6; CDR3 DNA: TGTGCCAGCAGTATAGACAGGCGCCCTGGGGCCAACGTCCTGACTTTC; CDR3 protein: CASSIDRRPGANVLTF
D gene: .; clone size: .; V gene: TRBV19; J gene: TRBJ1-1; CDR3 DNA: TGTGCCAGTAGTATATCGGCAGGAAACACTGAAGCTTTCTTT; CDR3 protein: CASSISAGNTEAFF
D gene: TRBD2; clone size: .; V gene: TRBV7-9; J gene: TRBJ2-1; CDR3 DNA: TGTGCCAGCAGTTGGACTAGCGGGACCAACAATGAGCAGTTCTTC; CDR3 protein: CASSWTSGTNNEQFF
D gene: .; clone size: .; V gene: TRBV21-1; J gene: TRBJ1-4; CDR3 DNA: TGTGCCAGCATTTTACAGGGGGTAAATGAAAAACTGTTTTTT; CDR3 protein: CASILQGVNEKLFF
D gene: .; clone size: few; V gene: TRBV7-9; J gene: TRBJ2-2; CDR3 DNA: TGTGCCAGCAGCCGGGCAGGGTCCGGGGAGCTGTTTTTT; CDR3 protein: CASSRAGSGELFF
D gene: TRBD1; clone size: .; V gene: TRBV5-5; J gene: TRBJ1-1; CDR3 DNA: TGTGCCAGCAGCCCGTTGACAGGGGGTATTGAAGCTTTCTTT; CDR3 protein: CASSPLTGGIEAFF
D gene: .; clone size: .; V gene: TRBV5-1; J gene: TRBJ1-1; CDR3 DNA: TGCGCCAGCAGCTTGGCCGGTTACGGGAACACTGAAGCTTTCTTT; CDR3 protein: CASSLAGYGNTEAFF
D gene: .; clone size: .; V gene: TRBV7-9; J gene: TRBJ2-1; CDR3 DNA: TGTGCCAGCAGCTTACCAGGGTCACTAAACAATGAGCAGTTCTTC; CDR3 protein: CASSLPGSLNNEQFF
D gene: .; clone size: .; V gene: TRBV18; J gene: TRBJ2-7; CDR3 DNA: TGTGCCAGCTCACTAACAGGAATCAACTACGAGCAGTACTTC; CDR3 protein: CASSLTGINYEQYF
D gene: .; clone size: .; V gene: TRBV6-1; J gene: TRBJ1-3; CDR3 DNA: TGTGCCAGCATTAGTCGTTTCTCTGGAAACACCATATATTTT; CDR3 protein: CASISRFSGNTIYF
D gene: .; clone size: .; V gene: TRBV7-6; J gene: TRBJ1-3; CDR3 DNA: TGTGCCAGCAGCTTGTGGGAAGGGGGATCCTCTGGAAACACCATATATTTT; CDR3 protein: CASSLWEGGSSGNTIYF
D gene: .; clone size: .; V gene: TRBV29-1; J gene: TRBJ2-4; CDR3 DNA: TGCAGCGTTGCTAGCGCAGACATTCAGTACTTC; CDR3 protein: CSVASADIQYF
D gene: .; clone size: .; V gene: TRBV2; J gene: TRBJ2-3; CDR3 DNA: TGTGCCAGCAGTGAGGGGATAGCGGGCACAGATACGCAGTATTTT; CDR3 protein: CASSEGIAGTDTQYF
D gene: TRBD2; clone size: .; V gene: TRBV7-2; J gene: TRBJ2-5; CDR3 DNA: TGTGCCAGCAGCTTAGGACTAGCGGGAGTCCAAGAGACCCAGTACTTC; CDR3 protein: CASSLGLAGVQETQYF
D gene: .; clone size: .; V gene: TRBV29-1; J gene: TRBJ2-1; CDR3 DNA: TGCAGCGTTGACGACTCGTACAATGAGCAGTTCTTC; CDR3 protein: CSVDDSYNEQFF
D gene: TRBD1; clone size: .; V gene: TRBV6-1; J gene: TRBJ1-2; CDR3 DNA: TGTGCCAGCAGTTCCGACAGGGGGCGAGGCTCCTACACCTTC; CDR3 protein: CASSSDRGRGSYTF
D gene: TRBD1; clone size: .; V gene: TRBV5-1; J gene: TRBJ2-6; CDR3 DNA: TGCGCCAGCAGCGCCCAGGACAGGGGGCCCGGGGCCAACGTCCTGACTTTC; CDR3 protein: CASSAQDRGPGANVLTF
D gene: .; clone size: .; V gene: TRBV5-1; J gene: TRBJ1-2; CDR3 DNA: TGCGCCAGCACCGAGGGTTGGGAAATTCCCTATGGCTACACCTTC; CDR3 protein: CASTEGWEIPYGYTF
D gene: .; clone size: .; V gene: TRBV30; J gene: TRBJ1-4; CDR3 DNA: TGTGCCACGGACAGAGGAAATGAAAAACTGTTTTTT; CDR3 protein: CATDRGNEKLFF
D gene: TRBD1; clone size: .; V gene: TRBV2; J gene: TRBJ1-5; CDR3 DNA: TGTGCCAGCCGCAGGGACAGCTATAGCAATCAGCCCCAGCATTTT; CDR3 protein: CASRRDSYSNQPQHF
D gene: .; clone size: .; V gene: TRBV7-8; J gene: TRBJ2-7; CDR3 DNA: TGTGCCAGCAGCCCGAAGGCGGGCGAGCAGTACTTC; CDR3 protein: CASSPKAGEQYF
D gene: .; clone size: .; V gene: TRBV2; J gene: TRBJ2-7; CDR3 DNA: TGTGCCAGCAGTGATTTAGCTGAGACCTACGAGCAGTACTTC; CDR3 protein: CASSDLAETYEQYF
D gene: .; clone size: .; V gene: TRBV21-1; J gene: TRBJ2-6; CDR3 DNA: TGTGCCAGCAGCAGGGGGACGGACAGCTCTGGGGCCAACGTCCTGACTTTC; CDR3 protein: CASSRGTDSSGANVLTF
D gene: TRBD2; clone size: .; V gene: TRBV5-1; J gene: TRBJ2-1; CDR3 DNA: TGCGCCAGCAGAAGCGGGAGAGCCTACAATGAGCAGTTCTTC; CDR3 protein: CASRSGRAYNEQFF
D gene: .; clone size: .; V gene: TRBV12-2; J gene: TRBJ2-3; CDR3 DNA: TGTGCAAGTCGCTCTACCGAGACTAGCGGGATTTCCACAGATACGCAGTATTTT; CDR3 protein: CASRSTETSGISTDTQYF
D gene: .; clone size: .; V gene: TRBV28; J gene: TRBJ1-3; CDR3 DNA: TGTGCCAGCAGCCCACTAGGGGGGACTAATGGAAACACCATATATTTT; CDR3 protein: CASSPLGGTNGNTIYF
D gene: TRBD2; clone size: once; V gene: TRBV11-2; J gene: TRBJ2-1; CDR3 DNA: TGTGCCAGCAGCTCGCCTTATAGCGGGTCCTACAATGAGCAGTTCTTC; CDR3 protein: CASSSPYSGSYNEQFF
D gene: .; clone size: .; V gene: TRBV2; J gene: TRBJ2-3; CDR3 DNA: TGTGCCAGCAGTGAAGGGGCGGGACTCACAGATACGCAGTATTTT; CDR3 protein: CASSEGAGLTDTQYF
D gene: .; clone size: .; V gene: TRBV5-1; J gene: TRBJ2-5; CDR3 DNA: TGCGCCAGCAGCTTGGCCGGCTTCACTAGTCGGGAGACCCAGTACTTC; CDR3 protein: CASSLAGFTSRETQYF
D gene: TRBD2; clone size: once; V gene: TRBV28; J gene: TRBJ2-2; CDR3 DNA: TGTGCCAGCAGTTTATTTCCGGGACTAGCGGGAGCCGGGACCGGGGAGCTGTTTTTT; CDR3 protein: CASSLFPGLAGAGTGELFF
D gene: TRBD1; clone size: .; V gene: TRBV6-5; J gene: TRBJ1-5; CDR3 DNA: TGTGCCAGCAGTCGCGAAGGGGGCGGTCAGCCCCAGCATTTT; CDR3 protein: CASSREGGGQPQHF
D gene: .; clone size: .; V gene: TRBV14; J gene: TRBJ2-4; CDR3 DNA: TGTGCCAGCAGCCAAGATCTTGCAGGCATTCAGTACTTC; CDR3 protein: CASSQDLAGIQYF
D gene: .; clone size: many; V gene: TRBV18; J gene: TRBJ2-1; CDR3 DNA: TGTGCCAGCTCACCCGCGTCACAGCTATACAATGAGCAGTTCTTC; CDR3 protein: CASSPASQLYNEQFF